A single sample is the source of the 24 T cell receptor beta chains below, sequenced in a study of blood T cells in healthy people across ages. The authors ran a second PCR of roughly 6 to 12 cycles using a sample-barcoded 5' primer and a J-beta primer mix. TCRdb reprocessed the 5' RACE reads with MiXCR, giving one entry per CDR3 protein. Found here are 600,000 to 1,000,000 distinct CDR3 sequences, roughly 50% of them singletons; the top ten hold around 20%. The sequenced sample was blood. These receptors originate from a man aged 25-40 years in good health.

This clonotype was counted only a few times. This rearrangement joins TRBV5-1 to TRBJ2-7, with 9 bases aligning to TRBD1. Germline V gene lookup returns CDR1 SGHRS and CDR2 YFSETQ. With V trimmed by 5 bases and J by 0 bases, 3 bases remained unmatched. The CDR3 sequence is 14 residues long. The CDR3 spells CASRRDRASYEQYF. Here the CDR3 DNA reads TGCGCCAGCAGACGGGACAGGGCCTCCTACGAGCAGTACTTC.

The chain carries TRBV4-1 and TRBJ2-7; weak D call: TRBD2 (6 bases). Germline V gives CDR1 MGHRA, CDR2 YSYEKL. CDR3 length: 14 residues. The germline V and J ends were trimmed by 4 bases and 6 bases, with 16 bases remaining between them. CDR3 residues: CASSPIGTPREQYF. CDR3 sequence (DNA): TGCGCCAGCAGCCCCATAGGGACTCCTCGCGAGCAGTACTTC.

The chain uses TRBV20-1 and TRBJ2-4; D uncertain. The closer fit of TRBJ2-5 to the DNA end suggests the J call may be wrong. This CDR3 region has 18 residues. The germline V gene encodes CDR1 DFQATT and CDR2 SNEGSKA (reference sequence). CDR3 DNA sequence: TGCAGTGCCAGTCCCAGGTGGCTTGAAGCCCAAAGACAAGAGACCCAGTACTTC. It encodes CSASPRWLEAQRQETQYF.

The rearrangement joins TRBV29-1 to TRBJ1-2, with 9 bases that match TRBD1. This CDR3 has 12 residues. The V segment lost 5 bases and the J segment 8 bases; nucleotides outside the gene matches: 6. CDR1 and CDR2 (germline): SQVTM, ANQGSEA. The CDR3 sequence: CSVIQGADGYTF. The CDR3 nucleotides read TGCAGCGTTATACAGGGGGCTGACGGCTACACCTTC. The variable domain in full, completed from reference TRBV29-1 and TRBJ1-2, reads SAVISQKPSRDICQRGTSLTIQCQVDSQVTMMFWYRQQPGQSLTLIATANQGSEATYESGFVIDKFPISRPNLTFSTLTVSNMSPEDSSIYLCSVIQGADGYTFGSGTRLTVV.

This chain connects TRBV28 to TRBJ2-1; D uncertain. Germline V gene lookup returns CDR1 MDHEN and CDR2 SYDVKM. Trimming pared 5 bases from V and 8 bases from J, leaving 13 bases between. CDR3 length: 13 residues. CDR3 loop: CASSVGLGHEQFF. The CDR3 bases are TGTGCCAGCAGTGTCGGGTTAGGCCATGAGCAGTTCTTC.

About this clonotype: A read error may produce the germline difference seen at one junction end. CDR3 nucleotides: TGTGCCAGCAGTGTATCCGTCGGAGGAGTGGAGCAGTACTTC. Translating gives CASSVSVGGVEQYF. The genes are TRBV27 and TRBJ2-7, with a tentative D call TRBD2 (5 bases). Germline-derived CDR1 and CDR2 are MNHEY and SMNVEV (reference sequence). The CDR3 is 14 amino acids.

This clonotype showed up just a few times. V gene TRBV6-2 or TRBV6-3 combines with J gene TRBJ2-6, with 9 bases matching TRBD2. The CDR3 is 18 amino acids. V shed 2 bases, J shed 0 bases, and the junction held 5 bases outside the gene matches. CDR1 is MNHEY, CDR2 SVGEGT, per germline. CDR3 amino acids: CASSYRGLAGSGANVLTF. The CDR3 DNA is TGTGCCAGCAGTTACAGGGGACTAGCTGGCTCTGGGGCCAACGTCCTGACTTTC.

This chain joins TRBV30 and TRBJ2-6; D gene unclear. Germline V gene sequence: CDR1 GTSNPN, CDR2 SVGIG (reference sequence). The CDR3 has 16 amino acids. V was cut by 4 bases and J by 2 bases, with 15 bases left in between. The CDR3 loop reads CAWNKGSKAGANVLTF. The DNA of the CDR3 is TGTGCCTGGAACAAGGGCAGTAAGGCTGGGGCCAACGTCCTGACTTTC.

The rearrangement joins TRBV25-1 to TRBJ2-3, with D uncertain. The CDR3 has 14 amino acids. V was clipped by 3 bases and J by 2 bases, with 9 bases between them. Germline V CDR1 and CDR2: MGHDK, SYGVNS. The CDR3 region has the DNA TGTGCCAGCAGTGACCGGGTAGCCACAGATACGCAGTATTTT. Translated: CASSDRVATDTQYF.

The chain is built from TRBV27 and TRBJ2-5; D perhaps matches TRBD2 (6 bases). The V end was cut by 2 bases, the J end by 5 bases, with 15 bases between. The CDR3 consists of 15 residues. Germline CDR1 and CDR2: MNHEY and SMNVEV (reference sequence). The CDR3 protein is CASSLGLGRLETQYF. DNA of the CDR3: TGTGCCAGCAGTTTAGGCCTGGGGAGGTTGGAGACCCAGTACTTC.

This clonotype has a handful of counts. J is TRBJ2-7 and V is TRBV4-3; D may be TRBD2 (6 bases). The length of the CDR3 is 16 residues. Per the germline V gene, CDR1 is LGHNA and CDR2 is YSLEER. The ends were cut back, 4 bases at V and 2 bases at J, with 18 bases in the middle. Here the CDR3 reads CASSPRWRGVTYEQYF. In DNA, the CDR3 is TGCGCCAGCAGCCCCAGGTGGAGGGGTGTTACCTACGAGCAGTACTTC.

The chain couples TRBV7-2 to TRBJ2-7; 9 bases map to TRBD1. V was pared by 6 bases and J by 3 bases, with 9 bases of the junction left unmatched. The CDR3 is 15 amino acids. CDR1 SGHTA and CDR2 FQGNSA come from the germline V gene. CDR3 loop: CASRGTGTGFYEQYF. The CDR3 DNA sequence: TGTGCCAGCAGGGGAACCGGGACAGGGTTCTACGAGCAGTACTTC.

The chain uses TRBV7-2 and TRBJ1-2; tentatively, D is TRBD1 (5 bases). The CDR3 spans 13 residues. The ends were cut back, 3 bases at V and 4 bases at J, with 9 bases in the middle. Germline V CDR1 and CDR2: SGHTA, FQGNSA. The chain's CDR3 is CASSLNQGYGYTF. The CDR3 DNA is TGTGCCAGCAGCTTGAACCAGGGCTATGGCTACACCTTC. Complete variable domain (other parts from reference TRBV7-2 and TRBJ1-2): GAGVSQSPSNKVTEKGKDVELRCDPISGHTALYWYRQSLGQGLEFLIYFQGNSAPDKSGLPSDRFSAERTGGSVSTLTIQRTQQEDSAVYLCASSLNQGYGYTFGSGTRLTVV.

The chain uses TRBV2 and TRBJ2-5, with D uncertain. Germline assignment: CDR1 SNHLY and CDR2 FYNNEI. The ends were cut back, 4 bases at V and 1 base at J, with 10 bases in the middle. The CDR3 contains 14 residues. As DNA, the CDR3 is TGTGCCAGCAGTGTAGTCGCTACCCAAGAGACCCAGTACTTC. This encodes CASSVVATQETQYF.

This chain links TRBV9 with TRBJ2-3; D not resolved. V was clipped by 0 bases and J by 4 bases, with 12 bases between them. Germline V gene sequence: CDR1 SGDLS, CDR2 YYNGEE. The CDR3 runs 15 residues. The CDR3 here is CASSVGGVLPDTQYF. Here the CDR3 DNA reads TGTGCCAGCAGCGTAGGTGGGGTTCTCCCAGATACGCAGTATTTT.

The gene calls are TRBV7-6 and TRBJ2-5; D might be TRBD1 (7 bases). Germline lookup yields CDR1 SGHVS and CDR2 FNYEAQ. Trimming took off 2 bases at V and 1 base at J, with 26 bases between the two ends. This CDR3 has 20 residues. The CDR3 bases are TGTGCCAGCAGCTTACTACCCCGGACAGGCACGGGGGACTTCCAAGAGACCCAGTACTTC. This translates into CASSLLPRTGTGDFQETQYF.

This clonotype was counted a few times. The gene calls are TRBV7-2 and TRBJ2-5, with TRBD2 identical over 11 bases. The V and J ends lost 5 bases and 2 bases, in that order; junction bases with no gene match: 7. Germline V CDR1 and CDR2: SGHTA, FQGNSA. The CDR3 sequence is 16 residues long. CDR3 nucleotides: TGTGCCAGCAGCCTCTCGGTAGCGGGGGGGCAAGAGACCCAGTACTTC. It encodes CASSLSVAGGQETQYF. Complete variable domain (other parts from reference TRBV7-2 and TRBJ2-5): GAGVSQSPSNKVTEKGKDVELRCDPISGHTALYWYRQSLGQGLEFLIYFQGNSAPDKSGLPSDRFSAERTGGSVSTLTIQRTQQEDSAVYLCASSLSVAGGQETQYFGPGTRLLVL.

This clonotype came up a few times. The gene calls are TRBV7-2 and TRBJ2-1; D is perhaps TRBD2 (6 bases). Trimming left V 3 bases short and J 2 bases short, with 11 bases between. From germline, CDR1 is SGHTA and CDR2 FQGNSA. The CDR3 consists of 15 residues. The CDR3 DNA follows: TGTGCCAGCAGCTTGGGGGGAGATCCCTACAATGAGCAGTTCTTC. Translating gives CASSLGGDPYNEQFF.

The rearrangement joins TRBV25-1 to TRBJ2-5; no reliable D call. The J call could be wrong; TRBJ2-7 is a better fit for the DNA end. Germline values: CDR1 MGHDK, CDR2 SYGVNS. The CDR3 length is 15 residues. The CDR3 loop is CASSEFIGGIYEQYF. CDR3 sequence (DNA): TGTGCCAGCAGTGAATTTATTGGCGGAATCTACGAGCAGTACTTC.

V is TRBV7-3 and J is TRBJ1-1; D is ambiguous. Trimming removed 5 bases at V and 7 bases at J, with 17 bases between. Germline V gives CDR1 SGHTA, CDR2 FQGTGA. There are 14 residues in the CDR3. CDR3 sequence reads: CASSVTVAQNEAFF. The CDR3 nucleotides are TGTGCCAGCAGCGTTACGGTGGCACAAAATGAAGCTTTCTTT.

This chain links TRBV12-3 or TRBV12-4 with TRBJ2-1, with a weak D call TRBD2 (5 bases). The CDR3 totals 14 residues. V was shortened by 11 bases and J by 4 bases, with 18 bases between the two germline ends. The CDR3 DNA follows: TGTGCCTCCCAAACGGGGAGCGCTTACAATGAGCAGTTCTTC. This gives the protein CASQTGSAYNEQFF.

The V gene is TRBV7-2, the J gene TRBJ2-7; TRBD2 agrees at 13 bases. The CDR3 consists of 16 residues. Per the germline V gene, CDR1 is SGHTA and CDR2 is FQGNSA. V shed 5 bases and J 2 bases; nucleotides not matched to a gene: 6. The CDR3 loop is CASSPGLAGAAYEQYF. DNA of the CDR3: TGTGCCAGCAGCCCAGGACTAGCGGGAGCGGCCTACGAGCAGTACTTC.

The chain carries TRBV4-2 and TRBJ2-5; perhaps TRBD1 as D (7 bases). V shed 4 bases and J shed 1 base, with 13 bases lying between them. Per the germline V gene, CDR1 is LGHNA and CDR2 is YNFKEQ. The CDR3 is made up of 15 amino acids. The DNA for the CDR3 is TGTGCCAGCAGCCCCTCAGGGGGGCGCCAAGAGACCCAGTACTTC. Translated, it gives CASSPSGGRQETQYF.

The rearrangement uses TRBV7-2 and TRBJ2-1; D call uncertain. V gave up 3 bases and J gave up 5 bases, with 14 bases separating them. The CDR3 is made up of 15 amino acids. Per the germline V gene, CDR1 is SGHTA and CDR2 is FQGNSA. CDR3 DNA: TGTGCCAGCAGCTTCCAGCTTGGCACACACAATGAGCAGTTCTTC. It yields the protein CASSFQLGTHNEQFF.